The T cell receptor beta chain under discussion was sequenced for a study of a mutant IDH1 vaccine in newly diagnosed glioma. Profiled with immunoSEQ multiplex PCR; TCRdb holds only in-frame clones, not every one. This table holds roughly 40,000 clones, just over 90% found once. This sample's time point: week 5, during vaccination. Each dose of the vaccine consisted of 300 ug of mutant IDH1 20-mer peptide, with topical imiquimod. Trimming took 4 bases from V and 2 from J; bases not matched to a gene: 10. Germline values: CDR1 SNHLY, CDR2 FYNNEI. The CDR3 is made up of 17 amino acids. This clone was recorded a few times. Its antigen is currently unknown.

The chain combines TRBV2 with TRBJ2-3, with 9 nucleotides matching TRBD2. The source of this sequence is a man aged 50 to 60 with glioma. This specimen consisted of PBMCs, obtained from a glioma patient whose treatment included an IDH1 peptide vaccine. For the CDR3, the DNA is TGTGCCAGCAGTGTAGTTGAGCGGGGGGCCGACACAGATACGCAGTATTTT. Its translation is CASSVVERGADTDTQYF.